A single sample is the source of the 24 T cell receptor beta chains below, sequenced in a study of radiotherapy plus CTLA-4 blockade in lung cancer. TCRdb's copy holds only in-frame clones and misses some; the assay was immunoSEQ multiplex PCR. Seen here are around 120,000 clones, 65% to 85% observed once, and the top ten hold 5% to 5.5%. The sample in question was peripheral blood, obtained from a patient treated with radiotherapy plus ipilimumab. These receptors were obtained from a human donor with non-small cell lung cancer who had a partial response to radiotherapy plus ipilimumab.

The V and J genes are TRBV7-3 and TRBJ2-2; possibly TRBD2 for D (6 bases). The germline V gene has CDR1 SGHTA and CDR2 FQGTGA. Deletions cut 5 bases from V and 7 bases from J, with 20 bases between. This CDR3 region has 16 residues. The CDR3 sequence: CASSPQNGGPVGELFF. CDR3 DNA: TGTGCCAGCAGCCCCCAGAACGGAGGGCCGGTCGGGGAGCTGTTTTTT.

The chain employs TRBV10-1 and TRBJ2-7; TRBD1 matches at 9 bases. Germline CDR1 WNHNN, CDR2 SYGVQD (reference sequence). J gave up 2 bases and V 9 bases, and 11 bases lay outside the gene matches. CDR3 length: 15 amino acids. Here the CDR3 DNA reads TGCGCCAGTATACAACCGGGACAGGGTGCCTACGAGCAGTACTTC. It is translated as CASIQPGQGAYEQYF.

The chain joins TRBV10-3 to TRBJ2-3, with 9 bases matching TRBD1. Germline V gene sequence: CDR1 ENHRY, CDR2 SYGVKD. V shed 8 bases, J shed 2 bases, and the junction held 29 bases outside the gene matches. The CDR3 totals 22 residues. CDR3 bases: TGTGCCATCCTCTTAGTTACAGGGGGCAGGTCCCCTACATCGGCACACACAGATACGCAGTATTTT. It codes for CAILLVTGGRSPTSAHTDTQYF.

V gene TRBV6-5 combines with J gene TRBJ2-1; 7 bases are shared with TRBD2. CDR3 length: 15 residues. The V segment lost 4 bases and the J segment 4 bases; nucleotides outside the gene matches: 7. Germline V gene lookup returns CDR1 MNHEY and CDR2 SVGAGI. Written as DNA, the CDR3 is TGTGCCAGCAGTTTTTTTGCGGGAGCTTACAATGAGCAGTTCTTC. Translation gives CASSFFAGAYNEQFF.

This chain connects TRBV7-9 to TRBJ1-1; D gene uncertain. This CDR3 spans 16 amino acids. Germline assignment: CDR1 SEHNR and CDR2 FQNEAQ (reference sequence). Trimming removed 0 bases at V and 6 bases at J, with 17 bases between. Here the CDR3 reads CASSLAPRFFSPEAFF. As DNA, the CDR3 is TGTGCCAGCAGCTTAGCGCCTCGGTTTTTTTCTCCTGAAGCTTTCTTT. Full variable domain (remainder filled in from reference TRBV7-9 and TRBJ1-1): DTGVSQNPRHKITKRGQNVTFRCDPISEHNRLYWYRQTLGQGPEFLTYFQNEAQLEKSRLLSDRFSAERPKGSFSTLEIQRTEQGDSAMYLCASSLAPRFFSPEAFFGQGTRLTVV.

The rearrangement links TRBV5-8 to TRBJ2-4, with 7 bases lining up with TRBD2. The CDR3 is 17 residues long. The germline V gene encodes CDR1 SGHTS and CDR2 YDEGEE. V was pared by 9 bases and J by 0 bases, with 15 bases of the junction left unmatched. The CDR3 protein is CAIKGGGLGRAKNIQYF. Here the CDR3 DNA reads TGTGCCATCAAAGGCGGAGGACTAGGAAGAGCCAAAAACATTCAGTACTTC.

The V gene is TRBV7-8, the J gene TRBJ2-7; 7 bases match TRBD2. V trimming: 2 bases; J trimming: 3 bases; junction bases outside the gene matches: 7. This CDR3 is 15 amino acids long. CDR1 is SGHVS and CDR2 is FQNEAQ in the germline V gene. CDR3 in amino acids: CASSLSSGPYYEQYV. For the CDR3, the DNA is TGTGCCAGCAGCTTATCTAGCGGTCCTTACTACGAGCAGTACGTC.

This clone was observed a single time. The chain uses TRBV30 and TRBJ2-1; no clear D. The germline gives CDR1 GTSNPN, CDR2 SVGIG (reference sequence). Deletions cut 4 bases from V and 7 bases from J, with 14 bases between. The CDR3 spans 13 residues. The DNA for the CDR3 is TGTGCCTGGAAAAAGCGCGGAGTAAATGAGCAGTTCTTC. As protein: CAWKKRGVNEQFF.

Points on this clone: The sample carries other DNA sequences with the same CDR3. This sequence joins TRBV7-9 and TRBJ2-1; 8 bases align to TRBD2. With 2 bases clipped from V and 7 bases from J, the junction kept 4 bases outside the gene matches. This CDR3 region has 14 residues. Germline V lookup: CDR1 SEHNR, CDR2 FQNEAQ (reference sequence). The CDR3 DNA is TGTGCCAGCAGCTTAACTAGCGGAGGAAATGAGCAGTTCTTC. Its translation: CASSLTSGGNEQFF. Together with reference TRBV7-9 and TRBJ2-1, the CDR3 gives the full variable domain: DTGVSQNPRHKITKRGQNVTFRCDPISEHNRLYWYRQTLGQGPEFLTYFQNEAQLEKSRLLSDRFSAERPKGSFSTLEIQRTEQGDSAMYLCASSLTSGGNEQFFGPGTRLTVL.

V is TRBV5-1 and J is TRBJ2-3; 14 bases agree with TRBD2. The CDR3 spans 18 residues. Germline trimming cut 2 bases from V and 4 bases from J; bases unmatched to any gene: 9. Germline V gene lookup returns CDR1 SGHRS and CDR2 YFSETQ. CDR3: CASSFMGLAGVPPDTQYF. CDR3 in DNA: TGCGCCAGCAGCTTCATGGGACTAGCGGGAGTACCCCCAGATACGCAGTATTTT.

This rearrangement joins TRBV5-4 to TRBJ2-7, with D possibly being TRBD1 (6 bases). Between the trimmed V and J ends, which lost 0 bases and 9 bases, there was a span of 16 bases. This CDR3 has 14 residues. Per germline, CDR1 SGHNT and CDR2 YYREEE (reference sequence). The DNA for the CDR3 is TGTGCCAGCAGCTTGGGAAAATCCGGGACAAGGCAGTACTTC. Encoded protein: CASSLGKSGTRQYF.

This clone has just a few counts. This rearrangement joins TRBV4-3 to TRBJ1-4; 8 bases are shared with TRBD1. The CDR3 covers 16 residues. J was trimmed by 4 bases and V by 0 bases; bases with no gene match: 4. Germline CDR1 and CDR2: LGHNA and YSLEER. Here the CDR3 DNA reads TGCGCCAGCAGCCAAGAAGGAGGGACAGGTAATGAAAAACTGTTTTTT. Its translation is CASSQEGGTGNEKLFF.

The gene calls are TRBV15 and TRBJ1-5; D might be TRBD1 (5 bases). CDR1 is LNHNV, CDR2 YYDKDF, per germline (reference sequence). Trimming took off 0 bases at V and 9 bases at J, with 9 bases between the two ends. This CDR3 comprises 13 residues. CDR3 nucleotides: TGTGCCACCAGCAGAGACCAGGGTATGCCCCAGCATTTT. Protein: CATSRDQGMPQHF. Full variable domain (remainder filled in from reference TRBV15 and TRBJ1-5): DAMVIQNPRYQVTQFGKPVTLSCSQTLNHNVMYWYQQKSSQAPKLLFHYYDKDFNNEADTPDNFQSRRPNTSFCFLDIRSPGLGDTAMYLCATSRDQGMPQHFGDGTRLSIL.

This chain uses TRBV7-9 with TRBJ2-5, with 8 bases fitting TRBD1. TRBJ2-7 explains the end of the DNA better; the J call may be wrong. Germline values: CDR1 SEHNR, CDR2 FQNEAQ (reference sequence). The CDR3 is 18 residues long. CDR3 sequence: CASSLKVQGASFRYEQYF. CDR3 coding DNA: TGTGCCAGCAGCTTAAAGGTCCAGGGGGCCAGCTTTAGGTACGAGCAGTACTTC.

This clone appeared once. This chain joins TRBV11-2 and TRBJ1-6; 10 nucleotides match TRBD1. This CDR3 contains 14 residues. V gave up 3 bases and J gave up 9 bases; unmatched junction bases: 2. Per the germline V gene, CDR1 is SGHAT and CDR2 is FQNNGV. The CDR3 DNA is TGTGCCAGCAGCTTGGGACAGGGGTTTTCACCCCTCCACTTT. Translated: CASSLGQGFSPLHF.

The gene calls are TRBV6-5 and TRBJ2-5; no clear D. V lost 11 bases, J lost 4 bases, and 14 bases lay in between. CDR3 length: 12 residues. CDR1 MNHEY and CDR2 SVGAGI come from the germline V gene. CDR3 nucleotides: TGTGCCTCCCGTGGCGGAAGAGAGACCCAGTACTTC. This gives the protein CASRGGRETQYF.

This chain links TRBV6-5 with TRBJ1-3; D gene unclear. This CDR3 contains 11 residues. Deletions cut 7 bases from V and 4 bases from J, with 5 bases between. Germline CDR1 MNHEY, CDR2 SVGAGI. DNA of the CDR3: TGTGCCAGCACCCAGGGAAACACCATATATTTT. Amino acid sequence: CASTQGNTIYF.

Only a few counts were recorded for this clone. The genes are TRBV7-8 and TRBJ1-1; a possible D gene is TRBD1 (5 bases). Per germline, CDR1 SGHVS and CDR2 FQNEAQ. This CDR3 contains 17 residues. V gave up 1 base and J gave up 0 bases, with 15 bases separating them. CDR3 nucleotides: TGTGCCAGCAGCTTAGTTTCAGGGCACTCGATGAACACTGAAGCTTTCTTT. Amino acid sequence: CASSLVSGHSMNTEAFF.

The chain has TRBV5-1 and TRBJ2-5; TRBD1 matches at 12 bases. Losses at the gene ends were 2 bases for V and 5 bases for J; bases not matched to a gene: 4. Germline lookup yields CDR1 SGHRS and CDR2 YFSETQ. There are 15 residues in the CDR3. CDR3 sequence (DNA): TGCGCCAGCAGCTTTGGGACAGGGGGCGCTGAGACCCAGTACTTC. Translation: CASSFGTGGAETQYF.

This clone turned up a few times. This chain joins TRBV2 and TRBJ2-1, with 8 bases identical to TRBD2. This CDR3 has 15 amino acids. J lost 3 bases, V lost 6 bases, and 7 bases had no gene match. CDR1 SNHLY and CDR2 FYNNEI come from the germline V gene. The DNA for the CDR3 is TGTGCCAGCAGCGAGCTAGCGGGCCTCTACAATGAGCAGTTCTTC. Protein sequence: CASSELAGLYNEQFF. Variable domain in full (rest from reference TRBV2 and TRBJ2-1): EPEVTQTPSHQVTQMGQEVILRCVPISNHLYFYWYRQILGQKVEFLVSFYNNEISEKSEIFDDQFSVERPDGSNFTLKIRSTKLEDSAMYFCASSELAGLYNEQFFGPGTRLTVL.

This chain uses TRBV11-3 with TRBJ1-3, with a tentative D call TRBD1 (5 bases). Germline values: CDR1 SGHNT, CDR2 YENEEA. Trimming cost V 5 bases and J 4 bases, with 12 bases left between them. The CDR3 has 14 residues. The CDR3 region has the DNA TGTGCCAGCAGCGGACAAGGGTTCGGAAACACCATATATTTT. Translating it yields CASSGQGFGNTIYF.

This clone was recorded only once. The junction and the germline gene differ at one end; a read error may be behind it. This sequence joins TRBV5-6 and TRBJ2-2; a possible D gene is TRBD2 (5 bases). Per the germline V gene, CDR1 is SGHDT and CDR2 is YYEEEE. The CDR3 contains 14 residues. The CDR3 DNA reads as TGTGCCAGCAGCCAAGGAACAAGGACCGGGGAGCTGCTTTTT. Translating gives CASSQGTRTGELLF.

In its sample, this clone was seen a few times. This CDR3 reads CASSYPGLVSRYEQYV. The CDR3 DNA follows: TGTGCCAGCAGTTACCCGGGACTAGTATCCCGCTACGAGCAGTACGTC. The chain has TRBV6-5 and TRBJ2-7; 8 nucleotides match TRBD2. Losses at the gene ends were 2 bases for V and 3 bases for J; bases not matched to a gene: 9. The length of the CDR3 is 16 residues. Germline-derived CDR1 and CDR2 are MNHEY and SVGAGI.

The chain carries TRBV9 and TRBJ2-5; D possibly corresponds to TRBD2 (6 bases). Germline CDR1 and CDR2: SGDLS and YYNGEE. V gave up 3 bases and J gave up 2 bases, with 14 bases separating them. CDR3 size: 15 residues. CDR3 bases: TGTGCCAGCAGCGCCTCTCGGGGGAGGCAAGAGACCCAGTACTTC. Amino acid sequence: CASSASRGRQETQYF.